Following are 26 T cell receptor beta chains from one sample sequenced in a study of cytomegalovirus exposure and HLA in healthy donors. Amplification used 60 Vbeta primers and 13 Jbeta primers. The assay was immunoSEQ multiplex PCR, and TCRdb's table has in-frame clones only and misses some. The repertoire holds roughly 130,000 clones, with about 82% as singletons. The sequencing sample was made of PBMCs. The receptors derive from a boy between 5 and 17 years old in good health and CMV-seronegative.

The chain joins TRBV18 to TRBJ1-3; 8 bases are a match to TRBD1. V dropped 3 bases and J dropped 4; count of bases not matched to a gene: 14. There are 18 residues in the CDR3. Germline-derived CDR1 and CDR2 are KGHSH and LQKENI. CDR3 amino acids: CASSPAGTGVVIGNTIYF. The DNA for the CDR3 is TGTGCCAGCTCACCGGCCGGGACAGGAGTGGTCATCGGAAACACCATATATTTT.

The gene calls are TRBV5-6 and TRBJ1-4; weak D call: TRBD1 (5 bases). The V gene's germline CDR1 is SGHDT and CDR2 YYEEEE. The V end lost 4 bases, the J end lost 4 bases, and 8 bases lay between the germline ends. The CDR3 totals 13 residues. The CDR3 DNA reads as TGTGCCAGCAGCGCCGGGGGTAATGAAAAACTGTTTTTT. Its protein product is CASSAGGNEKLFF.

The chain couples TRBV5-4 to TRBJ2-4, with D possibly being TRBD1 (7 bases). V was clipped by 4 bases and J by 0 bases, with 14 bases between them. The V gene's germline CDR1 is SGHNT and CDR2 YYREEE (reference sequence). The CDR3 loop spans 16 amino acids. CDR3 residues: CASSGGTALAKNIQYF. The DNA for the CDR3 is TGTGCCAGCAGCGGCGGGACAGCTTTAGCCAAAAACATTCAGTACTTC.

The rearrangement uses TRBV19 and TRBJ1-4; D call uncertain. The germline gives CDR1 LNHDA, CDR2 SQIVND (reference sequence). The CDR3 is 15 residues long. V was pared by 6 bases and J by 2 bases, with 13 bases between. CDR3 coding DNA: TGTGCCAGTAGCACCCTAGCGGGGACTAATGAAAAACTGTTTTTT. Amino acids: CASSTLAGTNEKLFF.

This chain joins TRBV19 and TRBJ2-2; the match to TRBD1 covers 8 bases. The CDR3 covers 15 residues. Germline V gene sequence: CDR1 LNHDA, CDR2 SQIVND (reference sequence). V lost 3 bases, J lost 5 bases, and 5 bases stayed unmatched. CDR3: CASSIGQGSTGELFF. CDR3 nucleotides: TGTGCCAGTAGTATCGGACAGGGCAGTACCGGGGAGCTGTTTTTT. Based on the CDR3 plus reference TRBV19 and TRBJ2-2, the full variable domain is DGGITQSPKYLFRKEGQNVTLSCEQNLNHDAMYWYRQDPGQGLRLIYYSQIVNDFQKGDIAEGYSVSREKKESFPLTVTSAQKNPTAFYLCASSIGQGSTGELFFGEGSRLTVL.

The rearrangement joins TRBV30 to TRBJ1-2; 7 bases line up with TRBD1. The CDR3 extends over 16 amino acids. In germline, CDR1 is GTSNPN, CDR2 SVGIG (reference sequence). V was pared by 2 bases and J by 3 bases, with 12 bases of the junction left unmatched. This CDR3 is CAWSLPTTGSDYGYTF. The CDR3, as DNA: TGTGCCTGGAGTTTGCCAACGACAGGGTCCGACTATGGCTACACCTTC.

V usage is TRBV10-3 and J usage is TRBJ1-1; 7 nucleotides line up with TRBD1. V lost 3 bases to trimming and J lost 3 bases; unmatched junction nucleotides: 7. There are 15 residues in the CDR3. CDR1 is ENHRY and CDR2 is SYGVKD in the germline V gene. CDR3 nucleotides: TGTGCCATCAGTGAAGGTCAGGGGGTAGACACTGAAGCTTTCTTT. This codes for CAISEGQGVDTEAFF.

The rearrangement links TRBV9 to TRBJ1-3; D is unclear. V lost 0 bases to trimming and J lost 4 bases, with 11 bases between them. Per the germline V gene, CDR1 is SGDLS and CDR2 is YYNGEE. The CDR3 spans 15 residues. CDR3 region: CASSVEGSGGNTIYF. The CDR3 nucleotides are TGTGCCAGCAGCGTAGAGGGCAGCGGAGGAAACACCATATATTTT.

As DNA, the CDR3 is TGTGCCAGCAGTCAGGGAAGCGGGGCCCTCTACGAGCAGTACTTC. It encodes CASSQGSGALYEQYF. The genes are TRBV6-5 and TRBJ2-7, with 7 bases fitting TRBD2. This CDR3 contains 15 residues. V lost 5 bases, J lost 3 bases, and 10 bases stayed unmatched. The germline gives CDR1 MNHEY, CDR2 SVGAGI.

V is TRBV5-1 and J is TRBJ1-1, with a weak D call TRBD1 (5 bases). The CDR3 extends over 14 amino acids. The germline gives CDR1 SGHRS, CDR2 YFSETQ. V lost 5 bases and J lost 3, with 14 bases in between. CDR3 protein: CASRKGRADTEAFF. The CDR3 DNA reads TGCGCCAGCAGAAAGGGCAGGGCAGACACTGAAGCTTTCTTT.

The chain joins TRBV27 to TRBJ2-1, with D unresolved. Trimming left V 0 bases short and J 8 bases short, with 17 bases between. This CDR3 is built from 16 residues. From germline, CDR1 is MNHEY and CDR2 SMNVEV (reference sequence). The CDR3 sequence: CASSLSIVAPIDEQFF. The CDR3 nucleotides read TGTGCCAGCAGTTTATCGATTGTTGCGCCCATAGATGAGCAGTTCTTC.

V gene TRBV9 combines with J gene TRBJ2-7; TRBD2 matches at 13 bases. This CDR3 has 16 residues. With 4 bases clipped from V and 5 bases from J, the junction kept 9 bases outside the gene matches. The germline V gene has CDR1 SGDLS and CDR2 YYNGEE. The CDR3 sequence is CASSTRTSGSLDEQYF. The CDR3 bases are TGTGCCAGCAGCACGCGGACTAGCGGGAGTTTGGACGAGCAGTACTTC.

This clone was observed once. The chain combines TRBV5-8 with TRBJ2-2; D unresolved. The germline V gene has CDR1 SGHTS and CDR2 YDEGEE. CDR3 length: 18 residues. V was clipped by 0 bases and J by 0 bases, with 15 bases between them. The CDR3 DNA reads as TGTGCCAGCAGCTTGGTCAAAGCCGGGTATTCGAACACCGGGGAGCTGTTTTTT. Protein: CASSLVKAGYSNTGELFF.

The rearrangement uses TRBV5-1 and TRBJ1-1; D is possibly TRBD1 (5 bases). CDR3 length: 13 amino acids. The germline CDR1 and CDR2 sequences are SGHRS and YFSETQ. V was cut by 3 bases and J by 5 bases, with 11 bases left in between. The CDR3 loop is CASSWGVGTEAFF. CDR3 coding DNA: TGCGCCAGCAGCTGGGGGGTGGGAACTGAAGCTTTCTTT.

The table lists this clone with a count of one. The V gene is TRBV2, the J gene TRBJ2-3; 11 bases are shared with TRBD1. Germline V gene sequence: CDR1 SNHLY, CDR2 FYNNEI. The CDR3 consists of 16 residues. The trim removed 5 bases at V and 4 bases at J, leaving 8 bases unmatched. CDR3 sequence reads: CASSIRTGGSSDTQYF. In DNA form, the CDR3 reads TGTGCCAGCAGTATAAGGACAGGGGGCAGTTCAGATACGCAGTATTTT.

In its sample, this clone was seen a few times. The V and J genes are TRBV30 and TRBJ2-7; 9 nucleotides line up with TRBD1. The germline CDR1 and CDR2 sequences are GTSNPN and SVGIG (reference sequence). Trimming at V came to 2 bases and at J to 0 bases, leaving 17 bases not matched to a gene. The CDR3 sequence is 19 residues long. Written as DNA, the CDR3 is TGTGCCTGGAGTTTATATACCGGGACAGGGATACCGAGCTCCTACGAGCAGTACTTC. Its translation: CAWSLYTGTGIPSSYEQYF.

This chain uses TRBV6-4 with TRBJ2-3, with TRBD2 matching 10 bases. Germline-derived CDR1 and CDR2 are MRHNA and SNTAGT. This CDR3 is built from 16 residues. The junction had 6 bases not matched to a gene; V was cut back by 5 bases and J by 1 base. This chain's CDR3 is CASSKASGSGTDTQYF. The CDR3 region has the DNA TGTGCCAGCAGTAAGGCTAGCGGGAGTGGCACAGATACGCAGTATTTT.

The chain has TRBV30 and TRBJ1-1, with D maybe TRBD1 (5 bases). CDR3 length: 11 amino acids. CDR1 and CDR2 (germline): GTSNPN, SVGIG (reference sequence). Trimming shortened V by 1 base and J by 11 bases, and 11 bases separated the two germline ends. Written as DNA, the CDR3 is TGTGCCTGGAGTGACACCAAGGGGGCTTTCTTT. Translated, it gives CAWSDTKGAFF.

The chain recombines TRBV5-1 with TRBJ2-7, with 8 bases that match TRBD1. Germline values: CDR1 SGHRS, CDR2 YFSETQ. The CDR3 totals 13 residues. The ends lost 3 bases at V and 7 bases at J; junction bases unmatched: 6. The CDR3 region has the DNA TGCGCCAGCAGCTCCGGGACAGGAGTAGAGCAGTACTTC. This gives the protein CASSSGTGVEQYF. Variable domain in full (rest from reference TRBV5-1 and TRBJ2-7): KAGVTQTPRYLIKTRGQQVTLSCSPISGHRSVSWYQQTPGQGLQFLFEYFSETQRNKGNFPGRFSGRQFSNSRSEMNVSTLELGDSALYLCASSSGTGVEQYFGPGTRLTVT.

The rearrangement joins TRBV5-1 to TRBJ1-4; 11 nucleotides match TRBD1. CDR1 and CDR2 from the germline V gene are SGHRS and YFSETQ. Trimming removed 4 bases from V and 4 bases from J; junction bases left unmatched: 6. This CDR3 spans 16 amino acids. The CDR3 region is CASSPGTGGNNEKLFF. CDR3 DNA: TGCGCCAGCAGCCCTGGGACAGGGGGGAATAATGAAAAACTGTTTTTT.

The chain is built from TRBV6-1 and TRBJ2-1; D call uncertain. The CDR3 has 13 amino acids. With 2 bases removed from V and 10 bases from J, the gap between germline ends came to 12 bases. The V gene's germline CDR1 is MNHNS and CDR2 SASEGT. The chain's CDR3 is CASSELVLTEQFF. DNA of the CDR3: TGTGCCAGCAGTGAACTAGTGCTCACGGAGCAGTTCTTC.

Written as DNA, the CDR3 is TGTGCCAGCAGTGAAGGCGGCCCCCCACAGCCCCAGCATTTT. Its protein product is CASSEGGPPQPQHF. The chain recombines TRBV6-5 with TRBJ1-5; no reliable D call. Trimming left V 5 bases short and J 7 bases short, with 15 bases between. The CDR3 extends over 14 amino acids. Germline V gene lookup returns CDR1 MNHEY and CDR2 SVGAGI.

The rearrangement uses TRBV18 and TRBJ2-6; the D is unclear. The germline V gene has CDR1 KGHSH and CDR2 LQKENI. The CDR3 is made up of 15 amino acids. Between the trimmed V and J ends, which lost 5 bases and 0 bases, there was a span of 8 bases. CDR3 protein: CASSSSSSGANVLTF. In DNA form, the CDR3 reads TGTGCCAGCTCATCTTCCTCCTCTGGGGCCAACGTCCTGACTTTC. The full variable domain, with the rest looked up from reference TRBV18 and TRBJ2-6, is NAGVMQNPRHLVRRRGQEARLRCSPMKGHSHVYWYRQLPEEGLKFMVYLQKENIIDESGMPKERFSAEFPKEGPSILRIQQVVRGDSAAYFCASSSSSSGANVLTFGAGSRLTVL.

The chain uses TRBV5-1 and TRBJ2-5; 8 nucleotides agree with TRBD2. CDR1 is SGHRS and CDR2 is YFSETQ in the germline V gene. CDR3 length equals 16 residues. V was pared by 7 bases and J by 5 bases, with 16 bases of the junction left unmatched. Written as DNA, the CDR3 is TGCGCCAGCGGAGTGGGGAATAGCGGGACTGTGGAGACCCAGTACTTC. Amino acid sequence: CASGVGNSGTVETQYF.

The CDR3 here is CATSSPGQNNEKLFF. As DNA, the CDR3 is TGTGCCACCAGCAGTCCGGGACAGAATAATGAAAAACTGTTTTTT. This chain joins TRBV15 and TRBJ1-4; 7 bases match TRBD1. Losses at the gene ends were 3 bases for V and 4 bases for J; bases not matched to a gene: 5. This CDR3 is built from 15 residues. Germline V lookup: CDR1 LNHNV, CDR2 YYDKDF (reference sequence).

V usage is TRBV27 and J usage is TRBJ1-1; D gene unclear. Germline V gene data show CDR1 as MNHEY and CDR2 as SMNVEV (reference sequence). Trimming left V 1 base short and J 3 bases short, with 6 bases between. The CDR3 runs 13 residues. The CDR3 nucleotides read TGTGCCAGCAGTTTATTTTCCGACACTGAAGCTTTCTTT. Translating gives CASSLFSDTEAFF.